This T cell receptor beta chain appears in the sequencing data of a study of cytomegalovirus exposure and HLA in healthy donors. When sampled, the donors appeared nominally healthy, though they likely had unrecorded immune exposures. This CDR3 spans 15 amino acids. Germline V gives CDR1 SNHLY, CDR2 FYNNEI. The V and J ends lost 0 bases and 6 bases respectively, with 12 bases between them. 60 Vbeta and 13 Jbeta primers were used in PCR. As processed by the authors: Approximately 11 million of 75 million to 85 million unique TCR beta chains were shared, per a later count. Sequenced by immunoSEQ multiplex PCR; TCRdb stores in-frame clones only, minus some. The V and J calls and clone size were taken over from that table, and D and trimming were inferred from the DNA. The sample yields roughly 190,000 clones, of which the top ten take up approximately 0.82%. Study findings and constraints: V- and J-gene trimming of TCR beta was linked (in a later analysis) to a missense DCLRE1C variant. In a later analysis, TCR association rates varied by HLA locus: DRB1 most, HLA-C fewest.

In the case of this clone: Its matching antigen is unknown.

Sequenced input: PBMCs. V is TRBV2 and J is TRBJ1-5; D ambiguous. The origin of this receptor is a young woman in good health and CMV-seropositive. The CDR3 here is CASSEAYLSAQPQHF. DNA for the CDR3: TGTGCCAGCAGTGAAGCCTACCTATCCGCTCAGCCCCAGCATTTT.